This T cell receptor beta chain was found in a study of breast tumors, draining lymph nodes, adjacent tissues. Breast cancer patients provided tissue from their axillary draining lymph nodes. TCRdb reanalysed the multiplex PCR reads using MiXCR and keeps one entry per CDR3 protein. The profile shows roughly 120,000 distinct CDR3 sequences, about 20% of them singletons. CDR1 MRHNA and CDR2 SNTAGT come from the germline V gene. This CDR3 comprises 14 residues. V was clipped by 8 bases and J by 8 bases, with 18 bases between them. Study results and caveats: Tumor repertoires ranked between lymph nodes and nontumor tissue in diversity, with V and J gene preferences. Data fit most tumor T cells coming from lymph node, expanding in tumor. The lymph node origin of tumor T cells was framed as consistent with a hypothesis, not demonstrated.

In its sample, this clonotype was seen a few times. What it binds is unknown. The chain couples TRBV6-4 to TRBJ2-2, with D tentatively TRBD1 or TRBD2 (5 bases each). The clonotype comes from a female donor with breast cancer. Some clones in this sample may be carry-over from other donors' samples. Sequencing was performed on axillary lymph node tissue. As DNA, the CDR3 is TGTGCCAGCTCCGGGACCCCTACCCTGGGGGAGCTGTTTTTT. Translating gives CASSGTPTLGELFF.